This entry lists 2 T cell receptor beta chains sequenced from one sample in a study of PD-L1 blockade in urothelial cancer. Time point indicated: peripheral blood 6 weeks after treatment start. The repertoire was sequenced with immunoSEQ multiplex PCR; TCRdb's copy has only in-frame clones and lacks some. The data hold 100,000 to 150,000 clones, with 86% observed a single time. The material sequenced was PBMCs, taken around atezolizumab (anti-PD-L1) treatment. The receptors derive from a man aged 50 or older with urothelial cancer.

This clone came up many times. Here the CDR3 reads CASSFSGSSSYEQYF. The CDR3 nucleotides read TGTGCCAGCAGCTTTAGCGGGTCGAGCTCCTACGAGCAGTACTTC. The chain carries TRBV13 and TRBJ2-7, with 7 bases that match TRBD2. The CDR3 is made up of 15 amino acids. Germline CDR1 and CDR2: PRHDT and FYEKMQ (reference sequence). V dropped 3 bases and J dropped 0; count of bases not matched to a gene: 5.

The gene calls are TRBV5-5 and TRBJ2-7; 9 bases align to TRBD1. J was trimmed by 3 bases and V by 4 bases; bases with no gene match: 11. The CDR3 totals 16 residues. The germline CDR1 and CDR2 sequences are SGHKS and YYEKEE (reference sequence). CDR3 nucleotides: TGTGCCAGCAGCCTCCGCCTCGGGACAGGGCACTACGAGCAGTACTTC. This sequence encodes CASSLRLGTGHYEQYF.